This T cell receptor beta chain comes out of a study of cytomegalovirus exposure and HLA in healthy donors. Study information: Among the 400 or so donors who were genotyped, 81% fell in the genetic ancestry cluster that is associated with self-reported Caucasian donors. Study-level findings and limits: Immune exposure data for these donors was limited to CMV serostatus. Researchers reported that a few CMV-associated chains were confirmed in vitro as CMV antigen-specific.

Healthy donors of bone marrow made up the group. The V gene's germline CDR1 is LGHNA and CDR2 YNFKEQ. V gave up 4 bases and J gave up 3 bases; unmatched junction bases: 7. The CDR3 contains 16 residues. A note on this clone: Its target is unknown.

Vbeta (60) and Jbeta (13) primers were used in the PCR. Assay used: immunoSEQ multiplex PCR; TCRdb lists only in-frame clones, some missing. This sample yields about 130,000 clones, of which roughly three quarters are seen a single time; approximately 1.4% belongs to the top ten. The J gene is TRBJ2-2, the V gene TRBV4-2, with 8 bases identical to TRBD2. The sample was PBMCs. This clonotype was sampled from a woman between 40 and 55 years old in good health and CMV-seronegative. The CDR3 DNA is TGTGCCAGCAGCCCCCGGACTAGCTGGGACACCGGGGAGCTGTTTTTT. This gives the protein CASSPRTSWDTGELFF.